Included here is one T cell receptor (beta chain) sequence, with context. Its cognate antigen is unknown. The entry originates in a study of identical twins. Study-wide results and limits: Memory repertoires lacked the insertion deficit that abundant cord blood beta clonotypes showed. With monozygotic twins, out-of-frame TCR alpha sharing exceeded what models estimated.

CDR3 length: 16 amino acids. CDR1 and CDR2 (germline): MGHDK, SYGVNS. The V end was cut by 3 bases, the J end by 5 bases, with 17 bases between. Unique molecular identifiers were present on the cDNA, which also gained a universal primer site by template switching. Each CDR3 protein gets one entry after TCRdb re-called the 5' RACE reads with MiXCR. The sample has about 1.7 million distinct CDR3 sequences, less than 35% seen once. The donor group consisted entirely of healthy Caucasians. The chain is built from TRBV25-1 and TRBJ2-1; no definite D call. Sequencing was carried out using cord blood. The clonotype comes from a newborn girl in good health. The CDR3 sequence is CASSDHGRSSHNEQFF. The CDR3 nucleotides are TGTGCCAGCAGTGATCACGGACGTAGTTCCCACAATGAGCAGTTCTTC.